This entry features one TCR beta chain sequence. In assigning cohorts, the study relied on participant-reported clinical history. Recovered status applied to Cohort 3 donors who had two consecutive negative PCRs. It also applied to those with clearance or with symptom resolution. This table comes from immunoSEQ multiplex PCR, and its TCRdb copy is limited to in-frame clones, with some not included. The data hold some 270,000 clones, with 80% to 90% observed a single time. The CDR3 sequence is 13 residues long. Germline V gives CDR1 MDHEN, CDR2 SYDVKM. V was shortened by 4 bases and J by 3 bases, with 10 bases between the two germline ends. The data belong to a study of blood T cell repertoires in COVID-19. Study information: COVID-19 samples, acute and convalescent, were from the United States, Italy and Spain.

The V call is TRBV28, the J call TRBJ2-7; tentative D call: TRBD1 (6 bases). This clonotype was sampled from a woman under 40 who had recovered from COVID-19. Sequencing used PBMCs or T cells enriched from blood (not recorded which). The CDR3 sequence is CASSSGQNYEQYF. The CDR3 nucleotides read TGTGCCAGCAGTTCCGGACAGAACTACGAGCAGTACTTC.